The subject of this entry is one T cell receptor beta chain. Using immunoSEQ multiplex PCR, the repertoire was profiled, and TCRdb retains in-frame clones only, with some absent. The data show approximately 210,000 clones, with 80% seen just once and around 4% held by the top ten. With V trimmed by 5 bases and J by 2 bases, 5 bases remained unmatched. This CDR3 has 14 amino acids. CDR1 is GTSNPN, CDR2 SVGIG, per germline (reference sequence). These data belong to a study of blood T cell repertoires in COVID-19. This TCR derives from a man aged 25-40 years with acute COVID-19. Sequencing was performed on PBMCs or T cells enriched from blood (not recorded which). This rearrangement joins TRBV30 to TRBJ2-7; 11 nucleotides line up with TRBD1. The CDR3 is CAWYPGQGAYEQYF. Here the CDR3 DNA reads TGTGCCTGGTACCCGGGACAGGGGGCCTACGAGCAGTACTTC.